Listed below are T cell receptor beta chains from one sample, sequenced in a study of PD-L1 blockade in urothelial cancer. Repertoires were generated with immunoSEQ multiplex PCR, while TCRdb's copy carries only in-frame clones and drops some. The table records about 45,000 clones, 70% to 90% of them present only once. The input for sequencing was PBMCs, taken around atezolizumab (anti-PD-L1) treatment. These receptor sequences come from a donor over 35 with urothelial cancer. CDR3s include the opening cysteine and the closing phenylalanine or tryptophan. Not every row has a clone size; where given, it reads once, few, many or a size class.

v_call,clone_size,j_call,cdr3_aa
TRBV28,.,TRBJ2-2,CASSLLSPRAGTGELFF
TRBV15,once,TRBJ1-5,CATSRDPRDTQPQHF
TRBV19,few,TRBJ2-2,CATSRQSGELFF
TRBV5-1,.,TRBJ2-5,CASSVEGPFGYF
TRBV4-2,few,TRBJ2-1,CASSQVQKSSYNEQFF
TRBV7-9,.,TRBJ2-3,CASSRSPGLAGGSTDTQYF
TRBV5-1,.,TRBJ2-1,CASRPPRDEQFF
TRBV10-1,.,TRBJ2-4,CASSELAENIQYF
TRBV2,once,TRBJ2-1,CASSEGLAGAGEQFF
TRBV19,.,TRBJ1-2,CASSLDPSWGYTF
TRBV12-5,.,TRBJ1-5,CASGLDPGVGYQPQHF
TRBV19,.,TRBJ1-2,CASSMDRFANYGYTF
TRBV9,.,TRBJ2-1,CASSVAGGSYNEQFF
TRBV5-1,few,TRBJ2-5,CASSSTSGHYF
TRBV2,once,TRBJ1-2,CASSAGTGPLYGYTF
TRBV11-2,.,TRBJ2-5,CASSTPRDTPEETQYF
TRBV7-8,.,TRBJ2-6,CASSALPPGSGANVLTF
TRBV2,.,TRBJ1-2,CASRSGTGGAGYGYTF
TRBV27,once,TRBJ2-1,CASWREWGLGQFF
TRBV7-2,.,TRBJ1-2,CASSLTGYGYTF
TRBV11-2,.,TRBJ1-5,CASSLGDSFNQPQHF
TRBV28,.,TRBJ1-5,CASSFNRASQPQHF
TRBV7-9,.,TRBJ1-2,CASSPGGAANYGYTF
TRBV28,.,TRBJ1-2,CAAGEPYGYTF
TRBV11-2,.,TRBJ1-5,CASSLRDSNQPQHF
TRBV7-3,.,TRBJ1-5,CASSPGGPGQPQHF
TRBV30,.,TRBJ2-5,CAWGRGLAGLQETQYF
TRBV7-3,.,TRBJ2-1,CASSPSTPNEQFF
TRBV9,.,TRBJ2-2,CASSATTSWDPGWWATGELFF
TRBV11-1,.,TRBJ1-1,CASSKASNRAGAFF
TRBV2,.,TRBJ2-3,CASSPRGPLPPRTDTQYF
TRBV30,.,TRBJ2-5,CAWGGTSGFQETQYF
TRBV11-3,.,TRBJ2-3,CASSLPGTGMADTQYF
TRBV6-5,few,TRBJ2-7,CASSYSQIPSSYEQYF
TRBV28,.,TRBJ2-7,CASSSPLAGGIPLEQYF
TRBV28,.,TRBJ2-2,CASSLLMSSPTGELFF
TRBV15,.,TRBJ2-1,CATRTGQGNGNEQFF